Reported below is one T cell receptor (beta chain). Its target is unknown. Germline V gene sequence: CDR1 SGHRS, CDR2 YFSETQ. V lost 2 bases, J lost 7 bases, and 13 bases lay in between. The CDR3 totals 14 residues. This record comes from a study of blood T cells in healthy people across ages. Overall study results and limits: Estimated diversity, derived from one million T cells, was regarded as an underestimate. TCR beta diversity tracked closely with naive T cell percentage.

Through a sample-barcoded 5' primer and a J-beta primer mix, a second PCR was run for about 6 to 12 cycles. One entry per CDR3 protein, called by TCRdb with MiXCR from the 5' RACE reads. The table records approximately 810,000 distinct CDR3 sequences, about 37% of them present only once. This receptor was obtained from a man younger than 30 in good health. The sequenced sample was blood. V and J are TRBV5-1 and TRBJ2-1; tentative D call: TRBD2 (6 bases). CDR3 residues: CASSLTDGGNEQFF. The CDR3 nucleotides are TGCGCCAGCAGCTTAACCGATGGGGGGAATGAGCAGTTCTTC. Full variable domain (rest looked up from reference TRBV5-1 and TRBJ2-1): KAGVTQTPRYLIKTRGQQVTLSCSPISGHRSVSWYQQTPGQGLQFLFEYFSETQRNKGNFPGRFSGRQFSNSRSEMNVSTLELGDSALYLCASSLTDGGNEQFFGPGTRLTVL.